The T cell receptor (beta chain) described here comes from a study of T cells after yellow fever vaccination. Overall study findings and caveats: Few clonotypes appeared in both CD4 and CD8 compartments. By day 5 rather than day 15, the secondary response had peaked, though it was weaker.

Production of TCR cDNA was by 5'RACE template switching, which also added a universal primer site and UMIs. TCRdb reanalysed the 5' RACE reads using MiXCR and keeps one entry per CDR3 protein. The top ten hold 18% of the sample, which has more than 350,000 distinct CDR3 sequences, 11% seen once. The CDR3 has 15 amino acids. Germline V gene data show CDR1 as DFQATT and CDR2 as SNEGSKA (reference sequence). V was clipped by 6 bases and J by 3 bases; unmatched bases: 11. In its sample, this clonotype was seen a few times. The antigen remains undetermined. The sequences come from PBMCs, collected on the day of the first yellow fever vaccination. The clonotype comes from a man aged 18 to 29 who received the YFV17D yellow fever vaccine. The V call is TRBV20-1, the J call TRBJ2-7, with TRBD1 matching over 10 bases. The CDR3 region is CSARSRGTGVYEQYF. CDR3 in DNA: TGCAGTGCCAGATCCCGGGGGACAGGGGTCTACGAGCAGTACTTC.